Each of the 9 T cell receptor beta chains below was sequenced from the same sample in a study of lymphopenia after photon versus proton radiotherapy. Sequencing was performed with immunoSEQ multiplex PCR; in TCRdb, only in-frame clones are kept and a portion is missing. The sample lists approximately 58,000 clones; over 70% were seen once. The sequenced sample was peripheral blood, obtained from a patient treated with photon-based radiotherapy. These receptor sequences come from a man in his forties or fifties with gastric cancer.

The chain combines TRBV14 with TRBJ2-6, with 8 bases matching TRBD2. The CDR3 spans 18 residues. V shed 5 bases and J 0 bases; nucleotides not matched to a gene: 9. In germline, CDR1 is SGHDN, CDR2 FVKESK. CDR3 loop: CASSLQRGTLSGANVLTF. The CDR3 bases are TGTGCCAGCAGCTTACAGCGGGGGACGCTCTCTGGGGCCAACGTCCTGACTTTC.

The chain joins TRBV25-1 to TRBJ2-7; maybe TRBD2 (7 bases). The CDR3 loop spans 13 amino acids. V was cut by 8 bases and J by 4 bases, with 15 bases left in between. Per germline, CDR1 MGHDK and CDR2 SYGVNS. CDR3 DNA sequence: TGTGCCAGCGGAAGAAAGGGGGGGTACGAGCAGTACTTC. Translation: CASGRKGGYEQYF.

This clone was counted once. The chain has TRBV5-1 and TRBJ1-2; TRBD1 aligns across 7 bases. In germline, CDR1 is SGHRS, CDR2 YFSETQ. Losses at the gene ends were 4 bases for V and 10 bases for J; bases not matched to a gene: 13. This CDR3 is built from 14 residues. The CDR3 DNA reads TGCGCCAGCAGCGGCGGGGGACAGAATGAGGACTACACCTTC. This codes for CASSGGGQNEDYTF.

This sequence joins TRBV27 and TRBJ2-7; 7 bases match TRBD1. The CDR3 is 13 residues long. Trimming cost V 6 bases and J 1 base; bases outside gene matches: 3. The germline V gene encodes CDR1 MNHEY and CDR2 SMNVEV (reference sequence). The CDR3 loop is CASSRDSSYEQYF. In DNA form, the CDR3 reads TGTGCCAGCAGCCGGGACAGTTCCTACGAGCAGTACTTC.

The rearrangement links TRBV7-2 to TRBJ2-2; a weak D match, TRBD2 (6 bases). V was cut by 1 base and J by 5 bases, with 14 bases left in between. This CDR3 region has 16 residues. Germline V CDR1 and CDR2: SGHTA, FQGNSA. The CDR3 sequence is CASSLGYGTWTGELFF. CDR3 bases: TGTGCCAGCAGCTTAGGTTACGGGACTTGGACCGGGGAGCTGTTTTTT.

CDR3: CASSFRSPRVYNSPLHF. CDR3 sequence (DNA): TGCGCCAGCAGTTTCCGTTCCCCCAGGGTTTATAATTCACCCCTCCACTTT. The chain combines TRBV10-2 with TRBJ1-6, with D perhaps TRBD1 (5 bases). The CDR3 is made up of 17 amino acids. The germline CDR1 and CDR2 sequences are WSHSY and SAAADI. Trimming pared 5 bases from V and 4 bases from J, leaving 18 bases between.

The CDR3 nucleotides read TGCGCCAGCAGTGAGTCGGCAGATGGGGCCAACGTCCTGACTTTC. This codes for CASSESADGANVLTF. The chain joins TRBV10-1 to TRBJ2-6; no clear D gene. The ends were cut back, 0 bases at V and 3 bases at J, with 6 bases in the middle. This CDR3 has 15 residues. Germline CDR1 and CDR2: WNHNN and SYGVQD (reference sequence).

The gene calls are TRBV28 and TRBJ2-7, with 13 bases fitting TRBD2. J gave up 3 bases and V 2 bases, and 4 bases lay outside the gene matches. The CDR3 covers 16 residues. CDR1 and CDR2 from the germline V gene are MDHEN and SYDVKM. CDR3 region: CASSLGTSGTDYEQYF. Here the CDR3 DNA reads TGTGCCAGCAGTTTAGGGACTAGCGGGACAGACTACGAGCAGTACTTC.

The V gene is TRBV9, the J gene TRBJ2-1; 10 bases are shared with TRBD1. The germline CDR1 and CDR2 sequences are SGDLS and YYNGEE. The CDR3 consists of 17 residues. V lost 3 bases to trimming and J lost 5 bases; unmatched junction nucleotides: 11. In DNA form, the CDR3 reads TGTGCCAGCAGCGCCTCCGGGACAGGGGCCAAGGACAATGAGCAGTTCTTC. Its translation: CASSASGTGAKDNEQFF.